A selection of T cell receptor beta chains follows, all from one sample in a study of human T cells and chemical hapten exposure. Via MiXCR, TCRdb re-called the RACE reads, giving one row per CDR3 protein. The sample carries about 30,000 distinct CDR3 sequences, about 5.6% recorded once. The sample was whole blood, taken in connection with sensitization to the hapten diphenylcyclopropenone (DPC). The receptors come from a man aged 30 to 45 with alopecia areata. Some clones in this sample may be carry-over from other donors' samples. The CDR3 runs from the conserved cysteine through the conserved F or W. Each record gives: clone size, J gene, V gene, D gene, CDR3 protein, CDR3 DNA. The D gene is left open where the match is weak. The size field reads once, few, many, or a class for an expanded clone.

clone_size: many
j_call: TRBJ1-2
v_call: TRBV12-3/TRBV12-4
d_call: TRBD1
cdr3_aa: CASSTYDDRDYGYTF
cdr3_nt: TGTGCCAGCAGTACCTACGATGACAGGGACTATGGCTACACCTTC

clone_size: many
j_call: TRBJ1-4
v_call: TRBV15
d_call: NA
cdr3_aa: CATSDVGRGGEKLFF
cdr3_nt: TGTGCCACCAGCGATGTGGGACGGGGTGGTGAAAAACTGTTTTTT

clone_size: many
j_call: TRBJ1-2
v_call: TRBV4-1
d_call: NA
cdr3_aa: CASSATTEANYGYTF
cdr3_nt: TGCGCCAGCAGCGCAACTACCGAGGCTAACTATGGCTACACCTTC

clone_size: many
j_call: TRBJ1-1
v_call: TRBV27
d_call: TRBD1
cdr3_aa: CASSLGGQGNTEAFF
cdr3_nt: TGTGCCAGCAGTTTAGGGGGACAGGGGAACACTGAAGCTTTCTTT

clone_size: many
j_call: TRBJ2-1
v_call: TRBV7-2
d_call: TRBD1
cdr3_aa: CASSLAPGTGSRNEQFF
cdr3_nt: TGTGCCAGCAGCTTAGCCCCCGGGACAGGGTCTCGCAATGAGCAGTTCTTC

clone_size: many
j_call: TRBJ2-5
v_call: TRBV20-1
d_call: TRBD2
cdr3_aa: CSATPPLGREGFQETQYF
cdr3_nt: TGCAGTGCTACTCCCCCTCTAGGGCGGGAGGGATTTCAAGAGACCCAGTACTTC

clone_size: many
j_call: TRBJ2-5
v_call: TRBV2
d_call: NA
cdr3_aa: CASSLGQGRIGQETQYF
cdr3_nt: TGTGCCAGCAGCCTTGGGCAGGGGAGGATCGGCCAAGAGACCCAGTACTTC

clone_size: many
j_call: TRBJ2-7
v_call: TRBV20-1
d_call: NA
cdr3_aa: CSARDSGAGNYEQYF
cdr3_nt: TGCAGTGCTAGAGATAGTGGGGCGGGGAACTACGAGCAGTACTTC

clone_size: many
j_call: TRBJ2-4
v_call: TRBV19
d_call: TRBD2
cdr3_aa: CASAGTSGGIGNIQYF
cdr3_nt: TGTGCCAGCGCCGGGACTAGCGGGGGGATAGGGAACATTCAGTACTTC

clone_size: many
j_call: TRBJ1-2
v_call: TRBV29-1
d_call: TRBD1
cdr3_aa: CSDLETGGANGYTF
cdr3_nt: TGCAGCGACCTAGAGACAGGGGGCGCGAATGGCTACACCTTC

clone_size: many
j_call: TRBJ2-3
v_call: TRBV29-1
d_call: NA
cdr3_aa: CSYGGRTDTQYF
cdr3_nt: TGCAGCTACGGGGGTAGGACAGATACGCAGTATTTT

clone_size: many
j_call: TRBJ2-3
v_call: TRBV7-9
d_call: NA
cdr3_aa: CASSPIGLGTDTQYF
cdr3_nt: TGTGCCAGCAGCCCTATTGGGCTAGGCACAGATACGCAGTATTTT

clone_size: many
j_call: TRBJ1-5
v_call: TRBV27
d_call: TRBD1
cdr3_aa: CASRGGAGANQPQHF
cdr3_nt: TGTGCCAGCAGAGGGGGCGCAGGCGCAAATCAGCCCCAGCATTTT

clone_size: many
j_call: TRBJ2-1
v_call: TRBV6-6
d_call: NA
cdr3_aa: CASSQQGPGEQFF
cdr3_nt: TGTGCCAGCAGTCAACAGGGACCGGGTGAGCAGTTCTTC

clone_size: many
j_call: TRBJ2-1
v_call: TRBV11-2
d_call: NA
cdr3_aa: CASSLGGSSYNEQFF
cdr3_nt: TGTGCCAGCAGCTTAGGGGGTAGCTCCTACAATGAGCAGTTCTTC

clone_size: many
j_call: TRBJ1-1
v_call: TRBV6-5
d_call: TRBD1
cdr3_aa: CASRSPGQGITEAFF
cdr3_nt: TGTGCCAGCAGATCCCCCGGACAGGGAATCACTGAAGCTTTCTTT

clone_size: many
j_call: TRBJ2-4
v_call: TRBV20-1
d_call: TRBD2
cdr3_aa: CSAGHPGGGRNIQYF
cdr3_nt: TGCAGTGCTGGTCACCCGGGAGGGGGAAGAAACATTCAGTACTTC

clone_size: many
j_call: TRBJ1-2
v_call: TRBV10-3
d_call: NA
cdr3_aa: CAISESREPYGYTF
cdr3_nt: TGTGCCATCAGTGAGTCGAGGGAGCCCTATGGCTACACCTTC

clone_size: many
j_call: TRBJ2-5
v_call: TRBV18
d_call: NA
cdr3_aa: CASSPSRVGPETQYF
cdr3_nt: TGTGCCAGCTCACCAAGCAGGGTGGGTCCAGAGACCCAGTACTTC

clone_size: many
j_call: TRBJ2-7
v_call: TRBV6-1
d_call: NA
cdr3_aa: CASSEPRQTYEQYF
cdr3_nt: TGTGCCAGCAGTGAACCGCGACAGACGTACGAGCAGTACTTC

clone_size: many
j_call: TRBJ2-3
v_call: TRBV29-1
d_call: NA
cdr3_aa: CSASLGEF
cdr3_nt: TGCAGCGCCAGCTTAGGGGAGTTT

clone_size: many
j_call: TRBJ2-2
v_call: TRBV19
d_call: NA
cdr3_aa: CASTFGPNTGELFF
cdr3_nt: TGTGCCAGCACCTTCGGCCCGAACACCGGGGAGCTGTTTTTT

clone_size: many
j_call: TRBJ1-4
v_call: TRBV29-1
d_call: NA
cdr3_aa: CSVGIGAGEKLFF
cdr3_nt: TGCAGCGTTGGGATAGGGGCCGGTGAAAAACTGTTTTTT

clone_size: many
j_call: TRBJ2-3
v_call: TRBV7-2
d_call: NA
cdr3_aa: CASSLASGTDTQYF
cdr3_nt: TGTGCCAGCAGCTTGGCTAGCGGCACAGATACGCAGTATTTT

clone_size: many
j_call: TRBJ2-4
v_call: TRBV30
d_call: NA
cdr3_aa: CAWSVTGNVQYF
cdr3_nt: TGTGCCTGGAGTGTTACAGGGAATGTTCAGTACTTC

clone_size: many
j_call: TRBJ1-3
v_call: TRBV6-5
d_call: TRBD1
cdr3_aa: CASSTWTGGYGNTIYF
cdr3_nt: TGTGCCAGCAGTACCTGGACAGGGGGCTACGGAAACACCATATATTTT

clone_size: few
j_call: TRBJ2-1
v_call: TRBV11-2
d_call: NA
cdr3_aa: CASSLEFMGAAAGQFF
cdr3_nt: TGTGCCAGCAGCTTAGAGTTCATGGGAGCGGCAGCAGGGCAGTTCTTC

clone_size: many
j_call: TRBJ2-3
v_call: TRBV20-1
d_call: NA
cdr3_aa: CSALGGGNTDTQYF
cdr3_nt: TGCAGTGCTTTAGGAGGGGGAAACACAGATACGCAGTATTTT

clone_size: many
j_call: TRBJ2-2
v_call: TRBV4-3
d_call: NA
cdr3_aa: CASSQERWDTGELFF
cdr3_nt: TGCGCCAGCAGCCAAGAGAGATGGGACACCGGGGAGCTGTTTTTT

clone_size: many
j_call: TRBJ2-6
v_call: TRBV7-9
d_call: TRBD1
cdr3_aa: CASTFTGALSGANVLTF
cdr3_nt: TGTGCCAGCACCTTCACAGGGGCTCTCTCTGGGGCCAACGTCCTGACTTTC

clone_size: many
j_call: TRBJ1-5
v_call: TRBV12-3/TRBV12-4
d_call: NA
cdr3_aa: CASSLWGGGGNQPQHF
cdr3_nt: TGTGCCAGCAGTTTATGGGGAGGTGGCGGCAATCAGCCCCAGCATTTT

clone_size: many
j_call: TRBJ2-7
v_call: TRBV12-3/TRBV12-4
d_call: NA
cdr3_aa: CASRRNQASEEQYF
cdr3_nt: TGTGCCAGCAGGCGAAACCAGGCTTCAGAGGAGCAGTACTTC

clone_size: many
j_call: TRBJ2-3
v_call: TRBV12-3/TRBV12-4
d_call: TRBD1
cdr3_aa: CASSPRQGTDTQYF
cdr3_nt: TGTGCCAGCAGTCCCCGACAGGGAACAGATACGCAGTATTTT

clone_size: many
j_call: TRBJ2-1
v_call: TRBV7-2
d_call: NA
cdr3_aa: CASRPGTLEQFF
cdr3_nt: TGTGCCAGCAGACCGGGGACACTTGAGCAGTTCTTC

clone_size: many
j_call: TRBJ2-4
v_call: TRBV20-1
d_call: NA
cdr3_aa: CSARDGKNIQYF
cdr3_nt: TGCAGTGCTAGAGATGGAAAAAACATTCAGTACTTC

clone_size: many
j_call: TRBJ2-7
v_call: TRBV6-5
d_call: TRBD1
cdr3_aa: CASNWDRVVNEQYF
cdr3_nt: TGTGCCAGCAATTGGGACAGGGTTGTCAACGAGCAGTACTTC

clone_size: many
j_call: TRBJ2-1
v_call: TRBV9
d_call: TRBD1
cdr3_aa: CASSGGQGQGISYNEQFF
cdr3_nt: TGTGCCAGCAGCGGGGGACAGGGACAGGGGATCTCCTACAATGAGCAGTTCTTC

clone_size: many
j_call: TRBJ1-4
v_call: TRBV2
d_call: NA
cdr3_aa: CASISEKLFF
cdr3_nt: TGTGCCAGCATTAGTGAAAAACTGTTTTTT

clone_size: many
j_call: TRBJ2-7
v_call: TRBV9
d_call: NA
cdr3_aa: CATQPTVTRDPYEQYF
cdr3_nt: TGTGCCACCCAACCGACAGTTACAAGGGACCCCTACGAGCAGTACTTC

clone_size: many
j_call: TRBJ2-2
v_call: TRBV7-6
d_call: NA
cdr3_aa: CASSKALPGELFF
cdr3_nt: TGTGCCAGCAGCAAGGCTCTGCCCGGGGAGCTGTTTTTT

clone_size: many
j_call: TRBJ1-6
v_call: TRBV12-3/TRBV12-4
d_call: TRBD1
cdr3_aa: CASSDYRGTSPLHF
cdr3_nt: TGTGCCAGCAGTGACTACAGGGGGACTTCACCCCTCCACTTT

clone_size: many
j_call: TRBJ2-7
v_call: TRBV6-6
d_call: TRBD1
cdr3_aa: CASRAGTGIEQYF
cdr3_nt: TGTGCCAGCAGGGCCGGGACAGGTATCGAGCAGTACTTC